These 21 T cell receptor beta chains were all obtained from the same sample, sequenced in a study of control samples from healthy donors and cancer patients. Sequencing was performed with immunoSEQ multiplex PCR; in TCRdb, only in-frame clones are kept and a portion is missing. The sample holds roughly 100,000 clones, more than 85% seen once. Material for sequencing was blood. The receptor source for this set is a young man in good health.

V is TRBV13 and J is TRBJ2-5, with D possibly being TRBD2 (6 bases). The CDR3 has 12 residues. Germline values: CDR1 PRHDT, CDR2 FYEKMQ (reference sequence). V lost 2 bases and J lost 5, with 6 bases in between. In DNA, the CDR3 is TGTGCCAGCAGCTTACGGGGGGAGACCCAGTACTTC. This codes for CASSLRGETQYF.

This rearrangement joins TRBV5-1 to TRBJ2-6; perhaps D is TRBD1 or TRBD2 (5 bases each). The CDR3 sequence is 17 residues long. In germline, CDR1 is SGHRS, CDR2 YFSETQ. V dropped 4 bases and J dropped 0 bases, with 14 bases sitting between them. The DNA for the CDR3 is TGCGCCAGCAGCGACGGGACGGTTAGCTCTGGGGCCAACGTCCTGACTTTC. It codes for CASSDGTVSSGANVLTF.

In nucleotides, the CDR3 is TGTGCCAGCTCACGGACTAGCGGGGGATTAGAGACCCAGTACTTC. It specifies CASSRTSGGLETQYF. This chain connects TRBV18 to TRBJ2-5; 13 nucleotides match TRBD2. The trim removed 4 bases at V and 4 bases at J, leaving 3 bases unmatched. Germline lookup yields CDR1 KGHSH and CDR2 LQKENI. The CDR3 sequence is 15 residues long.

The chain joins TRBV5-6 to TRBJ2-2; D remains ambiguous. Germline V gene data show CDR1 as SGHDT and CDR2 as YYEEEE. The CDR3 has 16 amino acids. Trimming removed 0 bases from V and 2 bases from J, with 11 bases in between. In DNA form, the CDR3 reads TGTGCCAGCAGCTTGGATCCCAGACTTAACACCGGGGAGCTGTTTTTT. Its protein is CASSLDPRLNTGELFF.

J is TRBJ2-1 and V is TRBV27, with TRBD2 matching 13 bases. The V gene's germline CDR1 is MNHEY and CDR2 SMNVEV (reference sequence). The CDR3 runs to 14 residues. V dropped 6 bases and J dropped 7; count of bases not matched to a gene: 3. The CDR3 region is CASRTSGRLNEQFF. CDR3 nucleotide sequence: TGTGCCAGCAGGACTAGCGGGAGGTTAAATGAGCAGTTCTTC.

This chain links TRBV28 with TRBJ2-3; D is perhaps TRBD1 (5 bases). Germline values: CDR1 MDHEN, CDR2 SYDVKM. The CDR3 loop spans 13 amino acids. With 8 bases removed from V and 1 base from J, the gap between germline ends came to 10 bases. The CDR3 sequence is CASVEGGTDTQYF. DNA for the CDR3: TGTGCCAGCGTGGAAGGGGGCACAGATACGCAGTATTTT.

The chain recombines TRBV9 with TRBJ1-2; D is possibly TRBD1 (5 bases). Germline lookup yields CDR1 SGDLS and CDR2 YYNGEE. V gave up 0 bases and J gave up 2 bases, with 5 bases separating them. CDR3 length equals 13 residues. DNA for the CDR3: TGTGCCAGCAGCGTAGGACAGAACTATGGCTACACCTTC. Translating gives CASSVGQNYGYTF. Drawing the rest from reference TRBV9 and TRBJ1-2, the complete variable domain is DSGVTQTPKHLITATGQRVTLRCSPRSGDLSVYWYQQSLDQGLQFLIQYYNGEERAKGNILERFSAQQFPDLHSELNLSSLELGDSALYFCASSVGQNYGYTFGSGTRLTVV.

The chain has TRBV3-1 (or the pseudogene TRBV3-2) and TRBJ1-2; 8 bases are a match to TRBD1. The V gene's germline CDR1 is LGHDT and CDR2 YNNKEL (reference sequence). Losses at the gene ends were 4 bases for V and 8 bases for J; bases not matched to a gene: 9. The CDR3 totals 14 residues. The CDR3 DNA sequence: TGTGCCAGCAGCCCGAGCAGGGGGCAGTTAGGCTACACCTTC. Translation gives CASSPSRGQLGYTF.

The gene calls are TRBV20-1 and TRBJ1-4, with D uncertain. The CDR3 has 11 amino acids. V shed 3 bases and J shed 8 bases, with 7 bases lying between them. Looked up from germline, CDR1 is DFQATT and CDR2 is SNEGSKA (reference sequence). As DNA, the CDR3 is TGCAGTGCTAGCGGAGGCGAAAAACTGTTTTTT. Encoded protein: CSASGGEKLFF.

This clone was seen only once. The chain carries TRBV2 and TRBJ1-2, with a tentative D call TRBD1 (6 bases). The CDR3 is made up of 13 amino acids. V lost 4 bases to trimming and J lost 7 bases, with 13 bases between them. Germline V CDR1 and CDR2: SNHLY, FYNNEI. CDR3 nucleotides: TGTGCCAGCAGTGCAGGGGTGTGGGGTGGCTACACCTTC. Its protein is CASSAGVWGGYTF.

The rearrangement uses TRBV7-6 and TRBJ2-7, with D perhaps TRBD1 (7 bases). Germline V gene data show CDR1 as SGHVS and CDR2 as FNYEAQ. The CDR3 extends over 15 amino acids. V lost 5 bases to trimming and J lost 0 bases, with 14 bases between them. The CDR3 sequence is CASSPRDSSSYEQYF. The CDR3 DNA reads TGTGCCAGCAGCCCGCGGGACAGTAGCTCCTACGAGCAGTACTTC.

The chain has TRBV3-1 (or the pseudogene TRBV3-2) and TRBJ1-2; a weak D match, TRBD1 (5 bases). V was trimmed by 4 bases and J by 4 bases, leaving 13 bases between them. CDR1 and CDR2 (germline): LGHDT, YNNKEL (reference sequence). This CDR3 spans 14 amino acids. CDR3 protein: CASSPGTARYGYTF. CDR3 nucleotide sequence: TGTGCCAGCAGCCCCGGGACCGCCCGCTATGGCTACACCTTC.

The V gene is TRBV7-9, the J gene TRBJ2-3; D tentatively fits TRBD1 or TRBD2 (5 bases each). This CDR3 has 15 residues. V dropped 4 bases and J dropped 2 bases, with 13 bases sitting between them. The germline V gene has CDR1 SEHNR and CDR2 FQNEAQ (reference sequence). The CDR3 bases are TGTGCCAGCAGCTACTACCGGGACCCCACAGATACGCAGTATTTT. Encoded protein: CASSYYRDPTDTQYF.

J is TRBJ1-5 and V is TRBV19; weak D call: TRBD1 (6 bases). The ends were cut back, 6 bases at V and 7 bases at J, with 19 bases in the middle. Germline lookup yields CDR1 LNHDA and CDR2 SQIVND (reference sequence). The CDR3 consists of 15 residues. The CDR3 sequence is CASSPPGGAGQPQHF. The CDR3 DNA reads TGTGCCAGTAGCCCTCCGGGGGGGGCGGGGCAGCCCCAGCATTTT.

The J gene is TRBJ1-4, the V gene TRBV19; TRBD1 agrees at 8 bases. Germline V gives CDR1 LNHDA, CDR2 SQIVND (reference sequence). CDR3 length: 15 residues. J was trimmed by 8 bases and V by 6 bases; bases with no gene match: 11. Written as DNA, the CDR3 is TGTGCCAGTAGAAACCTACAGGGGGTTACGGAAAAACTGTTTTTT. This codes for CASRNLQGVTEKLFF.

This chain links TRBV6-2 or TRBV6-3 with TRBJ2-5; TRBD2 matches at 7 bases. The germline V gene encodes CDR1 MNHEY and CDR2 SVGEGT. The CDR3 loop spans 16 amino acids. V dropped 2 bases and J dropped 1; count of bases not matched to a gene: 7. The CDR3 coding sequence is TGTGCCAGCAGTTACGGGGGGGTAAACTTCCAAGAGACCCAGTACTTC. This encodes CASSYGGVNFQETQYF.

As DNA, the CDR3 is TGTGCCAGCAGCTTAGTAGGCGGGACTAGCGGGACAGATACGCAGTATTTT. Encoded protein: CASSLVGGTSGTDTQYF. The chain has TRBV13 and TRBJ2-3; 12 bases agree with TRBD2. V shed 1 base and J 3 bases; nucleotides not matched to a gene: 5. Germline lookup yields CDR1 PRHDT and CDR2 FYEKMQ (reference sequence). This CDR3 is built from 17 residues.

V usage is TRBV11-2 and J usage is TRBJ1-2; D is unclear. The germline V gene encodes CDR1 SGHAT and CDR2 FQNNGV. V lost 5 bases to trimming and J lost 4 bases, with 8 bases between them. This CDR3 comprises 12 residues. The DNA of the CDR3 is TGTGCCAGCAGCGCTGTGCGCTATGGCTACACCTTC. This gives the protein CASSAVRYGYTF.

This clone turned up a few times. The rearrangement uses TRBV3-1 (or the pseudogene TRBV3-2) and TRBJ1-2, with TRBD1 identical over 8 bases. Germline trimming cut 5 bases from V and 2 bases from J; bases unmatched to any gene: 4. The length of the CDR3 is 14 residues. CDR1 and CDR2 (germline): LGHDT, YNNKEL (reference sequence). CDR3 bases: TGTGCCAGCAGCGGGGGACAGGAGAACTATGGCTACACCTTC. Residues: CASSGGQENYGYTF.

This clone was counted ten times or more. V is TRBV30 and J is TRBJ1-3, with D unclear. Germline CDR1 reads GTSNPN; CDR2 reads SVGIG (reference sequence). The CDR3 contains 13 residues. Trimming shortened V by 8 bases and J by 0 bases, and 11 bases separated the two germline ends. This CDR3 reads CAAIKGSGNTIYF. The CDR3 coding sequence is TGTGCCGCAATTAAAGGCTCTGGAAACACCATATATTTT.

A few counts support this clone. The chain is built from TRBV5-8 and TRBJ1-1, with no clear D. V gave up 0 bases and J gave up 1 base, with 13 bases separating them. The CDR3 is 16 residues long. Germline V gene data show CDR1 as SGHTS and CDR2 as YDEGEE. CDR3 nucleotides: TGTGCCAGCAGCTTGGCCCCCGAGGAGGGGAACACTGAAGCTTTCTTT. Its translation: CASSLAPEEGNTEAFF.